Sequencing of this T cell receptor (beta chain) was carried out in a study of T-cell memory formation after mild COVID-19. In the study overall: TCR clusters showed largely donor specificity. Notes on the study in general: Contracting clones from day 15 to 85 showed balanced CD4/CD8; later expanders favored CD4+.

Libraries for TCRalpha and TCRbeta carried sample barcodes and unique molecular identifiers via 5'RACE. TCRdb ran MiXCR on the 5' RACE reads and lists one entry per CDR3 protein. The repertoire has about 340,000 distinct CDR3 sequences, around a fifth of them found once; the top ten carry around 20%. The junction had 7 bases not matched to a gene; V was cut back by 3 bases and J by 0 bases. The CDR3 is 17 residues long. Germline loops: CDR1 SGDLS, CDR2 YYNGEE. This clonotype was detected only a few times. The antigen is not known. This TCR derives from a man aged 18-30 years who had mild COVID-19 (a few samples of this study predate the infection). Cell type and time point are not known. Sequencing input: PBMCs or a T cell subset sorted from them (not recorded which). The V call is TRBV9, the J call TRBJ1-3; 9 nucleotides line up with TRBD1. The CDR3 DNA follows: TGTGCCAGCAGCGCGCACGGACAGGGGATCTCTGGAAACACCATATATTTT. This codes for CASSAHGQGISGNTIYF.